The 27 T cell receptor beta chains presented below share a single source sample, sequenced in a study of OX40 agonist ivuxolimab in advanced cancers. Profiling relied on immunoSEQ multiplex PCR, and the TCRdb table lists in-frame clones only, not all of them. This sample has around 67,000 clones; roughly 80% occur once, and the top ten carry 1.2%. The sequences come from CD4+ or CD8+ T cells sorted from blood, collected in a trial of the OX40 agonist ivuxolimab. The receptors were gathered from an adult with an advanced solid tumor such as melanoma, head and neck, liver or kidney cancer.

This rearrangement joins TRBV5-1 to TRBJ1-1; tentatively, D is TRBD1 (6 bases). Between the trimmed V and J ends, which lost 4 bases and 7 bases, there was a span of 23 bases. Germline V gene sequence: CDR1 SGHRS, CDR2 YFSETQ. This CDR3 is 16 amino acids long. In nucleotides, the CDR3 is TGCGCCAGCAGCCCGGAGGGGGTCTCATCAACGCGTGAAGCTTTCTTT. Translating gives CASSPEGVSSTREAFF.

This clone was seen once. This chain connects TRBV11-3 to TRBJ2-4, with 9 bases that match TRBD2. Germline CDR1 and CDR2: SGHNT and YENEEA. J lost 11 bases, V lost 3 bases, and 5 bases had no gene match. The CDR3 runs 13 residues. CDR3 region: CASSLDRLAVQYF. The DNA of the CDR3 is TGTGCCAGCAGCTTGGACAGACTAGCGGTTCAGTACTTC.

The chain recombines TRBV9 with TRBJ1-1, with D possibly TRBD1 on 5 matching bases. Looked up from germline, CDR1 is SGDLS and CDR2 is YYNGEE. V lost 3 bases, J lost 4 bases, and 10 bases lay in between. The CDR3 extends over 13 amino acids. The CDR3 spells CASSGGTFTEAFF. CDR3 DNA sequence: TGTGCCAGCAGCGGGGGGACCTTCACTGAAGCTTTCTTT.

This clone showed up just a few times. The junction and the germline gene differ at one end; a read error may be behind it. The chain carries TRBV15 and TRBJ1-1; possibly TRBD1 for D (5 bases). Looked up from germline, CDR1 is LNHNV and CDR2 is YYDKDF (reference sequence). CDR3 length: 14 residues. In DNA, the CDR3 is TGTGCCACCAGCAGAGATGCAGGGAACGCTGAAGCTTTCTTT. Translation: CATSRDAGNAEAFF.

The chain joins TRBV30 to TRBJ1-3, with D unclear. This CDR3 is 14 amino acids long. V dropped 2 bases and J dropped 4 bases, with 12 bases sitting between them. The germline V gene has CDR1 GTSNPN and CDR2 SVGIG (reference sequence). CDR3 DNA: TGTGCCTGGAGTTCAACCCGTCCCGGAAACACCATATATTTT. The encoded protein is CAWSSTRPGNTIYF.

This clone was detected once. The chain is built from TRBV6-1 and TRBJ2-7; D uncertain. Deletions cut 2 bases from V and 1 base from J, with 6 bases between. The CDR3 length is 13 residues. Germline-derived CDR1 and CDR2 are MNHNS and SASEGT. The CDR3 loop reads CASSEQPSYEQYF. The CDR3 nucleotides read TGTGCCAGCAGTGAACAGCCTTCCTACGAGCAGTACTTC.

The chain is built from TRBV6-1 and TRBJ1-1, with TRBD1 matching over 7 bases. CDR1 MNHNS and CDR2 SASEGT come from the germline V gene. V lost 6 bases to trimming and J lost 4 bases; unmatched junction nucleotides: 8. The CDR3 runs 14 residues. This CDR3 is CASSAITGVTEAFF. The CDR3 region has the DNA TGTGCCAGCAGCGCAATCACAGGGGTCACTGAAGCTTTCTTT.

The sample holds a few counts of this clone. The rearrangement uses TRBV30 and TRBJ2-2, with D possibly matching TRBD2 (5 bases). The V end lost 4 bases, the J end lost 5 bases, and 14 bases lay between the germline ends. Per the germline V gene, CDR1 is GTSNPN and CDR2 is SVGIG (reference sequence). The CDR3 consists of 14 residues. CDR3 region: CAWIGGLGTGELFF. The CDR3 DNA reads TGTGCCTGGATTGGAGGTTTGGGGACCGGGGAGCTGTTTTTT.

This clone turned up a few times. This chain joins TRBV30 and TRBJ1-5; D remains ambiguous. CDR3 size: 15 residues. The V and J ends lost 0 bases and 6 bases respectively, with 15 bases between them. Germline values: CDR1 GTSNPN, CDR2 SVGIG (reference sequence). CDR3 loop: CAWSVLGGRGQPQHF. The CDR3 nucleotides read TGTGCCTGGAGTGTACTGGGAGGGAGAGGTCAGCCCCAGCATTTT.

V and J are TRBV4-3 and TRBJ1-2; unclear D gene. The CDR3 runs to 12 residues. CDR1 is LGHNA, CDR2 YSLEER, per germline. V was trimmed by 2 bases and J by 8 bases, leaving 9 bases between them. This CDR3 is CASSQLGVGYTF. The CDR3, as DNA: TGCGCCAGCAGCCAACTGGGAGTCGGCTACACCTTC.

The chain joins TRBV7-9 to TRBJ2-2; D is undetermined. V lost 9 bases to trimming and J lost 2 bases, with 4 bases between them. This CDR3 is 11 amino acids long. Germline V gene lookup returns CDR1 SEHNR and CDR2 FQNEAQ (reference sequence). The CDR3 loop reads CARQNTGELFF. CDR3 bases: TGTGCCAGGCAAAACACCGGGGAGCTGTTTTTT.

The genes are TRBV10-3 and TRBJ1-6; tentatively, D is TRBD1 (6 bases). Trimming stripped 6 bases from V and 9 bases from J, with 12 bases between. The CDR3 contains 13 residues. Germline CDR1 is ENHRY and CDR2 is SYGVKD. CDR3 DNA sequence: TGTGCCATCAGGGAGACAGGCCCTTCACCCCTCCACTTT. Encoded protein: CAIRETGPSPLHF.

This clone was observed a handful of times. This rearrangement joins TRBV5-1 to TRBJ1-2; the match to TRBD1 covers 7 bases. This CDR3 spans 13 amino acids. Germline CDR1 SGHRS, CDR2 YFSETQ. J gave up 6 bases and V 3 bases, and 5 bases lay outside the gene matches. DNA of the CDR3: TGCGCCAGCAGCTACCCGGACAGGAATGGCTACACCTTC. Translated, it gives CASSYPDRNGYTF.

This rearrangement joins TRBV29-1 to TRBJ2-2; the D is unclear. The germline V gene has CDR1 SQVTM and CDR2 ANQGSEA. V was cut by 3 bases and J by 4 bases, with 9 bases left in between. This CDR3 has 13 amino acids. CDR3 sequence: CSVDNKFTGELFF. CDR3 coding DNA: TGCAGCGTTGACAACAAGTTCACCGGGGAGCTGTTTTTT.

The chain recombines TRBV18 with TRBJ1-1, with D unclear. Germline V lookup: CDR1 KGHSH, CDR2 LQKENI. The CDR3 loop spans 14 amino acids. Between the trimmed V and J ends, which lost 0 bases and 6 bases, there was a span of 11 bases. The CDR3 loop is CASSPPMEVAEAFF. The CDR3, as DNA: TGTGCCAGCTCACCACCGATGGAGGTGGCTGAAGCTTTCTTT. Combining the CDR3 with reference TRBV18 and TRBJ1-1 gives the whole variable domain NAGVMQNPRHLVRRRGQEARLRCSPMKGHSHVYWYRQLPEEGLKFMVYLQKENIIDESGMPKERFSAEFPKEGPSILRIQQVVRGDSAAYFCASSPPMEVAEAFFGQGTRLTVV.

The CDR3 loop is CASSFPQETQYF. The CDR3 region has the DNA TGCGCCAGCAGCTTCCCCCAAGAGACCCAGTACTTC. The V gene is TRBV5-1, the J gene TRBJ2-5; D ambiguous. V lost 2 bases and J lost 1, with 3 bases in between. Germline V gene data show CDR1 as SGHRS and CDR2 as YFSETQ. The CDR3 contains 12 residues.

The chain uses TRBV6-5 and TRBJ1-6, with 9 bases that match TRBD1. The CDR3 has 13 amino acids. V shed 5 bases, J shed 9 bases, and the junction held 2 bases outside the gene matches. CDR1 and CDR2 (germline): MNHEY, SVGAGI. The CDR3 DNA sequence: TGTGCCAGCAGTGGACAGGGGAGTTCACCCCTCCACTTT. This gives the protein CASSGQGSSPLHF.

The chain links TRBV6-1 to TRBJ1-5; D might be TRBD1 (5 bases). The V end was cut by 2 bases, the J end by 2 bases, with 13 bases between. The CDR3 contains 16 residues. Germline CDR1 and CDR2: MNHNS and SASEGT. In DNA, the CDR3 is TGTGCCAGCAGTGAACATGGCCCGGGGGGCAATCAGCCCCAGCATTTT. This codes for CASSEHGPGGNQPQHF.

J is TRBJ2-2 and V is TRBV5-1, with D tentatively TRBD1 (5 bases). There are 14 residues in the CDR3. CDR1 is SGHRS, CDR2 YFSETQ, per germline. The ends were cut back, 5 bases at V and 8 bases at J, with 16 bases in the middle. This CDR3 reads CASSLRQRMGELFF. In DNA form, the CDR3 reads TGCGCCAGCAGTCTTAGACAGCGAATGGGGGAGCTGTTTTTT. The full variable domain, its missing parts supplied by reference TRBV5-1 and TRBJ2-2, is KAGVTQTPRYLIKTRGQQVTLSCSPISGHRSVSWYQQTPGQGLQFLFEYFSETQRNKGNFPGRFSGRQFSNSRSEMNVSTLELGDSALYLCASSLRQRMGELFFGEGSRLTVL.

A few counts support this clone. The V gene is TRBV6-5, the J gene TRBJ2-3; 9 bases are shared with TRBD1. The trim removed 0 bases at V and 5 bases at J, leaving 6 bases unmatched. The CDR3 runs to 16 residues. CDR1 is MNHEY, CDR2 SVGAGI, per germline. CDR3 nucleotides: TGTGCCAGCAGTTACTCCAGGACAGGGGTGGGAGATACGCAGTATTTT. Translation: CASSYSRTGVGDTQYF.

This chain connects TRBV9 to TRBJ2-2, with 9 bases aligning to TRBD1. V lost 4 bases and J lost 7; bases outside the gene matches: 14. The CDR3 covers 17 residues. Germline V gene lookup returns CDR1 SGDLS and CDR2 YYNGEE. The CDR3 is CASSPREGTGRSGELFF. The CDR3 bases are TGTGCCAGCAGCCCGAGGGAAGGGACAGGGAGGAGCGGGGAGCTGTTTTTT.

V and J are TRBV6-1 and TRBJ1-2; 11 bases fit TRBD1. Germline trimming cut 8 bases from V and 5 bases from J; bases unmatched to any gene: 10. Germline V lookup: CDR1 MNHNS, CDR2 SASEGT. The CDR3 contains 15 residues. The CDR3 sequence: CASFPSRDRGYGYTF. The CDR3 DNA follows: TGTGCCAGCTTCCCATCCCGGGACAGGGGGTATGGCTACACCTTC.

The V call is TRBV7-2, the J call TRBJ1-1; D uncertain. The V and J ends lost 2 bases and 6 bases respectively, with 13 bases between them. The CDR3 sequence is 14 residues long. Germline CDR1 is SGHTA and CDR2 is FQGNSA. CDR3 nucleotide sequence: TGTGCCAGCAGCTTATATTTGAGAGTCTCTGAAGCTTTCTTT. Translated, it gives CASSLYLRVSEAFF. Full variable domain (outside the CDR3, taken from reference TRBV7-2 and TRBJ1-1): GAGVSQSPSNKVTEKGKDVELRCDPISGHTALYWYRQSLGQGLEFLIYFQGNSAPDKSGLPSDRFSAERTGGSVSTLTIQRTQQEDSAVYLCASSLYLRVSEAFFGQGTRLTVV.

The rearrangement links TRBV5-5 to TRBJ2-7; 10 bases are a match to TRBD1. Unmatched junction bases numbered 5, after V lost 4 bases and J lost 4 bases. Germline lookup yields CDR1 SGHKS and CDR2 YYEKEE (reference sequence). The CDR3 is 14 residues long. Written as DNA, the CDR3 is TGTGCCAGCAGCCGAGACAGGGGGCGGTACGAGCAGTACTTC. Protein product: CASSRDRGRYEQYF.

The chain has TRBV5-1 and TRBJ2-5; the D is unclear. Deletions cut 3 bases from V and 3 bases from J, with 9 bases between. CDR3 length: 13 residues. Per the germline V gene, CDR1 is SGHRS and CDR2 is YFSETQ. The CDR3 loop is CASSSRTEETQYF. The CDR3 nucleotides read TGCGCCAGCAGCTCAAGGACGGAAGAGACCCAGTACTTC.

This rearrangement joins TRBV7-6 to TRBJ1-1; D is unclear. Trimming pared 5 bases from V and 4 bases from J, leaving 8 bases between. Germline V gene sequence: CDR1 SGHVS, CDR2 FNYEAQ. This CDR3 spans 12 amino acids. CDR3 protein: CASSVPATEAFF. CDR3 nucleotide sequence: TGTGCCAGCAGCGTTCCGGCCACTGAAGCTTTCTTT. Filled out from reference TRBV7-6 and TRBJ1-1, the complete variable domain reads GAGVSQSPRYKVTKRGQDVALRCDPISGHVSLYWYRQALGQGPEFLTYFNYEAQQDKSGLPNDRFSAERPEGSISTLTIQRTEQRDSAMYRCASSVPATEAFFGQGTRLTVV.

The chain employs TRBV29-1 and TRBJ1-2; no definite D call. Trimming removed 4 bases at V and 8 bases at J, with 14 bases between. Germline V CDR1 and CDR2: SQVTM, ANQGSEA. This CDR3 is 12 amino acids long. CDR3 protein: CSVAISSWGYTF. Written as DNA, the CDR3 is TGCAGCGTTGCAATTTCCTCCTGGGGCTACACCTTC.